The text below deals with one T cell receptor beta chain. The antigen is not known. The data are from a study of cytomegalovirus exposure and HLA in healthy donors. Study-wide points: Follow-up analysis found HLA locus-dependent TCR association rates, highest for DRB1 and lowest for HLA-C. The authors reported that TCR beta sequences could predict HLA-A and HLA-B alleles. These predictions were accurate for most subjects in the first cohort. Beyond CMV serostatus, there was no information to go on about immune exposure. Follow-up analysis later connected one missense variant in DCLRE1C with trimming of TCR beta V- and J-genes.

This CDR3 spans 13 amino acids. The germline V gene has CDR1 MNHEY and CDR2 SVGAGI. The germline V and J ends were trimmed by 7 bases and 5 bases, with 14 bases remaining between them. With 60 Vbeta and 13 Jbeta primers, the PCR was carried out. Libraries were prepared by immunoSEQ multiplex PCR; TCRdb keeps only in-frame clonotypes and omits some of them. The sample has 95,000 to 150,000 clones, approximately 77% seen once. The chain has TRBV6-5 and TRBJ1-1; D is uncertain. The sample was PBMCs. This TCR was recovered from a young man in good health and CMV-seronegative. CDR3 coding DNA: TGTGCCAGCACCAGTTATGTTTGGACTGAAGCTTTCTTT. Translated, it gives CASTSYVWTEAFF.